The clone carrying this T cell receptor beta chain was counted between two and nine times. No antigen is known for it. This specimen belongs to a study of blood T cells in healthy people across ages. Findings of the study overall: Both naive CD4+ cell counts and diversity were greater in long-lived donors than in aged donors.

A second PCR of roughly 7 to 11 cycles used a sample-barcoded 5' primer and a J-beta primer mix. TCRdb called the 5' RACE reads again in MiXCR, with one record for every CDR3 protein. This table holds some 760,000 distinct CDR3 sequences, 20% to 25% found once. The same data also contributed to another study, on T cells of mothers and their children. That paper adds: Similar thymic selection effects on TCR recombination output appear in pairs, both related and unrelated.

The sequencing input was blood. The receptor's source is a boy aged 5-17 years in good health.

This chain's CDR3 is CSARTGTNSPLHF. CDR3 in DNA: TGCAGTGCTCGGACAGGGACTAATTCACCCCTCCACTTT. The rearrangement uses TRBV20-1 and TRBJ1-6; TRBD1 matches 8 bases. The CDR3 length is 13 residues. The ends lost 5 bases at V and 6 bases at J; junction bases unmatched: 3. Germline V gives CDR1 DFQATT, CDR2 SNEGSKA (reference sequence).